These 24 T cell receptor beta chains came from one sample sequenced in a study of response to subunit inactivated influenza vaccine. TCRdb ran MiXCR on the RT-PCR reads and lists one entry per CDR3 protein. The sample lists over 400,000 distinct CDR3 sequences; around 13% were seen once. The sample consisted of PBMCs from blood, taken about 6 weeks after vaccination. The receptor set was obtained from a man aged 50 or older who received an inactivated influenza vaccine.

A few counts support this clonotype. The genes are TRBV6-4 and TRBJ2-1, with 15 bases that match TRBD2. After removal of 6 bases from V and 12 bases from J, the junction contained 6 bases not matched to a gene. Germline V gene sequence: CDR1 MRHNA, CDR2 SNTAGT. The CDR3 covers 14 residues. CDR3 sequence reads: CASRGLAGGPPQFF. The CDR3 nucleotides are TGTGCCAGCAGGGGACTAGCGGGAGGCCCACCGCAGTTCTTC.

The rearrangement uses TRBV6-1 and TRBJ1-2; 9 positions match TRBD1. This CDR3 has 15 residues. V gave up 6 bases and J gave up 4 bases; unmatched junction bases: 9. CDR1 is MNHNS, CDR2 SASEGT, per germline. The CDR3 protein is CASSPTGGGRYGYTF. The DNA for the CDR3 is TGTGCCAGCAGCCCAACAGGGGGCGGGCGCTATGGCTACACCTTC.

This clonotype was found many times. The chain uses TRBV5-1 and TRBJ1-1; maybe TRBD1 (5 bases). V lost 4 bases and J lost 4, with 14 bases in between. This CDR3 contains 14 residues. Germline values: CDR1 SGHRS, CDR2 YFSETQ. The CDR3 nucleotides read TGCGCCAGCAGCCCCTATGGACAAGGCACTGAAGCTTTCTTT. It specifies CASSPYGQGTEAFF.

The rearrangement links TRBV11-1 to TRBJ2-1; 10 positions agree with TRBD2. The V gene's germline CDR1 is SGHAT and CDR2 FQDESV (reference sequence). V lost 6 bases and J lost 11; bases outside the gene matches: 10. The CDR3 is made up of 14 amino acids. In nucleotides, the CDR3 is TGTGCCAGCAGGCCTCGGCTAGCGGGAGCTAAGCAGTTCTTC. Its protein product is CASRPRLAGAKQFF.

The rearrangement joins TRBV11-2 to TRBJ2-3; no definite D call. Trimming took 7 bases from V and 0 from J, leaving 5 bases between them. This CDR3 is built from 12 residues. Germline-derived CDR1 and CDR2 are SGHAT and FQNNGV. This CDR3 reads CASMLSTDTQYF. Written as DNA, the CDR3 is TGTGCCAGCATGCTAAGCACAGATACGCAGTATTTT.

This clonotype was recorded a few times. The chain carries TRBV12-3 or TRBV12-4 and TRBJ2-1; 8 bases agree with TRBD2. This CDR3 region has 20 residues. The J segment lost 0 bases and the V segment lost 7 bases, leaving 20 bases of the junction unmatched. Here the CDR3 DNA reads TGTGCCAGCAACGGGAAGGATCGGGAGGGCCCAAAAAGCTCCTACAATGAGCAGTTCTTC. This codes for CASNGKDREGPKSSYNEQFF.

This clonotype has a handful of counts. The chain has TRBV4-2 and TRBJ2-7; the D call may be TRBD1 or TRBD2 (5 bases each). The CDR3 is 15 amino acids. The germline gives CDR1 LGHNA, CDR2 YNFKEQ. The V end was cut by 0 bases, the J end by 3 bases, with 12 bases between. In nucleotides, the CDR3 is TGTGCCAGCAGCCAAGACGAGGGGTACCTCTACGAGCAGTACTTC. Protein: CASSQDEGYLYEQYF.

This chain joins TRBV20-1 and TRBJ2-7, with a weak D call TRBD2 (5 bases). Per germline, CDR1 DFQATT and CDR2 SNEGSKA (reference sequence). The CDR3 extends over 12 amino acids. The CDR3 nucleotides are TGCAGCGGGGAGAGAGCCTCCTACGAGCAGTACTTC. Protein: CSGERASYEQYF.

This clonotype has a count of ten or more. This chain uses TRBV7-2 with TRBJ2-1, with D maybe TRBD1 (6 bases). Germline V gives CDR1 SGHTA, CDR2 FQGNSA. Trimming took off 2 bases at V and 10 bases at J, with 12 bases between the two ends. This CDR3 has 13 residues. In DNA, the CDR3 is TGTGCCAGCAGCTTAATGGGGGCAGGAGAGCAGTTCTTC. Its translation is CASSLMGAGEQFF.

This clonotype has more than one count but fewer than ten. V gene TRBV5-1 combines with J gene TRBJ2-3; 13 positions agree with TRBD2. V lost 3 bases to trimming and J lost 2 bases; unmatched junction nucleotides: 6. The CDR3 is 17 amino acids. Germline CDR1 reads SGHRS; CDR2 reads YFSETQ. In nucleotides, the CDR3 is TGCGCCAGCAGCTCCTGGACTAGCGGGAGCTACACAGATACGCAGTATTTT. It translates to CASSSWTSGSYTDTQYF.

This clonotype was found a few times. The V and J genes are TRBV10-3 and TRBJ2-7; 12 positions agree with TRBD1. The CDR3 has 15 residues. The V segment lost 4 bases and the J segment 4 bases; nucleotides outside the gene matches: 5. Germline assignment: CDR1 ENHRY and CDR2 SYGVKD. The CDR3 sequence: CAISGGTGGSYEQYF. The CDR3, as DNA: TGTGCCATCAGTGGAGGGACAGGGGGCTCGTACGAGCAGTACTTC.

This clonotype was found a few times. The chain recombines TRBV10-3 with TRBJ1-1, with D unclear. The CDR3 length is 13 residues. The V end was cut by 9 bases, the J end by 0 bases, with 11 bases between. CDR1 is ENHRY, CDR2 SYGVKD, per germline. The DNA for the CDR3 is TGTGCCATTCAACCTACAGTGAACACTGAAGCTTTCTTT. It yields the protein CAIQPTVNTEAFF.

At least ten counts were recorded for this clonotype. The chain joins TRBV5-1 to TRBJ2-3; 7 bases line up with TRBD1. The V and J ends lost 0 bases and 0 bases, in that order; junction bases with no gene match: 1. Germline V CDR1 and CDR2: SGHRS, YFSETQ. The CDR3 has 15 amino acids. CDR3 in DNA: TGCGCCAGCAGCTTGGAGGGACAGAGCACAGATACGCAGTATTTT. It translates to CASSLEGQSTDTQYF.

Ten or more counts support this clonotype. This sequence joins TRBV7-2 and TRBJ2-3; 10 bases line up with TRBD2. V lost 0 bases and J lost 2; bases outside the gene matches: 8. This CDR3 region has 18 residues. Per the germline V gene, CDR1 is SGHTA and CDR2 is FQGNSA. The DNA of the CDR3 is TGTGCCAGCAGCTTAGCGCTCCTAGCGGGAGTGAACACAGATACGCAGTATTTT. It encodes CASSLALLAGVNTDTQYF.

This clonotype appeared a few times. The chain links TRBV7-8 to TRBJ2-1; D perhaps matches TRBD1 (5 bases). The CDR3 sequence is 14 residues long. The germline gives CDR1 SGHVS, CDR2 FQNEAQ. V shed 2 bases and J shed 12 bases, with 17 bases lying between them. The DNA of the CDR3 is TGTGCCAGCAGCTTAAGGGCAGGGCCCCCACGGCAGTTCTTC. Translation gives CASSLRAGPPRQFF.

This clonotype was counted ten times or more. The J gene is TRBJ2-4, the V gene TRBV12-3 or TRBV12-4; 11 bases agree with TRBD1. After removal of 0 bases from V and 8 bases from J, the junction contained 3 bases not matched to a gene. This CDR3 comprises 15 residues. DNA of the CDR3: TGTGCCAGCAGTTTAGCCGGGACAGGGGGGGACATTCAGTACTTC. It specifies CASSLAGTGGDIQYF.

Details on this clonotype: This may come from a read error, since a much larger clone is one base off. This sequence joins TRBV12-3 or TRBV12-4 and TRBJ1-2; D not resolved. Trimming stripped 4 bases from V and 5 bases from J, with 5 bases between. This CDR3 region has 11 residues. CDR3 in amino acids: CASSSLYGYTF. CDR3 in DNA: TGTGCCAGCAGTTCCTTATATGGCTACACCTTC.

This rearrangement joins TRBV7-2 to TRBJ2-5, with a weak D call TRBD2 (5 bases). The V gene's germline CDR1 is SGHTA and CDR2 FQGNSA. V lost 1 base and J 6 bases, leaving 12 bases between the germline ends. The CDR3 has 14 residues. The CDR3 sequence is CASSLGPTGKTQYF. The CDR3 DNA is TGTGCCAGCAGCTTAGGTCCGACCGGGAAGACCCAGTACTTC.

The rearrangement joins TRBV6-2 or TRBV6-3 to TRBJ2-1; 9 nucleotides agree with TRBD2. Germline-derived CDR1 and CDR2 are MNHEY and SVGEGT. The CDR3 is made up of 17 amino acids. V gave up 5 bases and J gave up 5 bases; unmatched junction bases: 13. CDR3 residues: CASSPRSLAGEDNEQFF. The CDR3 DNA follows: TGTGCCAGCAGTCCCCGTTCCTTAGCGGGAGAAGACAATGAGCAGTTCTTC.

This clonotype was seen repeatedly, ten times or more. CDR3 loop: CASSFNLGGANTGELFF. DNA of the CDR3: TGTGCCAGCAGTTTCAATCTCGGGGGGGCGAACACCGGGGAGCTGTTTTTT. The J gene is TRBJ2-2, the V gene TRBV28, with 8 bases aligning to TRBD2. Germline V gene data show CDR1 as MDHEN and CDR2 as SYDVKM. V lost 3 bases and J lost 0; bases outside the gene matches: 6. This CDR3 comprises 17 residues.

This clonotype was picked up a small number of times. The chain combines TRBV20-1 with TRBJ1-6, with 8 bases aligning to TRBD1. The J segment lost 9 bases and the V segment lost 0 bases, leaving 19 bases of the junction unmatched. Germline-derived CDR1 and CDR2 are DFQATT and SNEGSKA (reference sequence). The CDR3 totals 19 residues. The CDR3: CSARDRWTGNPTRGSPLHF. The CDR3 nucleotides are TGCAGTGCTAGAGATCGCTGGACAGGGAACCCGACGAGGGGTTCACCCCTCCACTTT.

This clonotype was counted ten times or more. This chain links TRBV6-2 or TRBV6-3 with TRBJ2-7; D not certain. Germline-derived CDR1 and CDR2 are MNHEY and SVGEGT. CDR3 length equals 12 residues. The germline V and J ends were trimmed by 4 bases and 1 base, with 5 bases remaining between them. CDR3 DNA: TGTGCCAGCAGTTTTAATTCCTACGAGCAGTACTTC. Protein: CASSFNSYEQYF.

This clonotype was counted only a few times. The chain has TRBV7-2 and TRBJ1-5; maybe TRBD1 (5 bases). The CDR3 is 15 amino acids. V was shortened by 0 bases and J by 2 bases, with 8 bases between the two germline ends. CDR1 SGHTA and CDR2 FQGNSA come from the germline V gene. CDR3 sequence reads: CASSLAWDRNQPQHF. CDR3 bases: TGTGCCAGCAGCTTAGCATGGGACCGCAATCAGCCCCAGCATTTT.

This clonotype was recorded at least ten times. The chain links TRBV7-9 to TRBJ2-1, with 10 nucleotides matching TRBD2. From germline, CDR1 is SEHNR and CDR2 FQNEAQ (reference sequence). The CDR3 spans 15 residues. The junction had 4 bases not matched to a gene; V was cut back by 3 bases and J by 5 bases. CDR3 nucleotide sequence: TGTGCCAGCAGCTTTGGACTAGCGGCTCACAATGAGCAGTTCTTC. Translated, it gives CASSFGLAAHNEQFF.